The entry below gives a single T cell receptor (beta chain) sequence along with its context. Germline assignment: CDR1 ENHRY and CDR2 SYGVKD. J lost 7 bases, V lost 2 bases, and 4 bases had no gene match. This CDR3 region has 16 residues. This record comes from a study of blood T cell repertoires in COVID-19. Produced via immunoSEQ multiplex PCR; TCRdb's table is partial and in-frame only. The table records fewer than 60,000 clones, about 83% of them present only once. This chain uses TRBV10-3 with TRBJ2-1, with 14 bases lining up with TRBD2. This clonotype originated in a man aged 45-60 years with acute or convalescent COVID-19. The sample was peripheral blood. The CDR3: CAISEPTSGRVNEQFF. CDR3 in DNA: TGTGCCATCAGTGAGCCGACTAGCGGGAGGGTGAATGAGCAGTTCTTC.